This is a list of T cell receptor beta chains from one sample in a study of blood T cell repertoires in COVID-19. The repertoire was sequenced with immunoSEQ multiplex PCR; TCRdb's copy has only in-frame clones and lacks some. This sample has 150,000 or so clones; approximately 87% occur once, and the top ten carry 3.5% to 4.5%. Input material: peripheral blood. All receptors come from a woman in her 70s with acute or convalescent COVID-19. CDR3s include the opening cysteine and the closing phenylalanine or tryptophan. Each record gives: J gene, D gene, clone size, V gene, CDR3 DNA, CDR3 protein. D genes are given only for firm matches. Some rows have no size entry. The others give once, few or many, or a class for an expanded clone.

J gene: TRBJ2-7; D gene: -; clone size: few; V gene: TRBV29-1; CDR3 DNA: TGCAGCGTTGTTCGGGGGGCGGGCGAGCAGTACTTC; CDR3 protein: CSVVRGAGEQYF
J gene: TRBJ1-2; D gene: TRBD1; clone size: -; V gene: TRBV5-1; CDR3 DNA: TGCGCCAGCAGCTTAACCCTAGGACAGGGCTATGGCTACACCTTC; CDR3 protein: CASSLTLGQGYGYTF
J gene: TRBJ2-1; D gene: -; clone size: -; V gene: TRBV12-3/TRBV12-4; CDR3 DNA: TGTGCCAGCAGTTTGCTCAGGGATGGTGAGCAGTTCTTC; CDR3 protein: CASSLLRDGEQFF
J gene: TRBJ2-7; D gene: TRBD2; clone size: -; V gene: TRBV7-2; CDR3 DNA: TGTGCCAGCAGCTTAGCCGGGACTAGCCTCTACGAGCAGTACTTC; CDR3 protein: CASSLAGTSLYEQYF
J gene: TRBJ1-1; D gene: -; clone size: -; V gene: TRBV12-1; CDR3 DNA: TGTGCCAGCAGCACACGACAGGGCAGAAACACTGAAGCTTTCTTT; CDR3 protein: CASSTRQGRNTEAFF
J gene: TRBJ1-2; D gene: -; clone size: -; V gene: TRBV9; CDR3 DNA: TGTGCCAGCAGCAGTCCCATGGGGGCCGCTGGGGGCTACACCTTC; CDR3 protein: CASSSPMGAAGGYTF
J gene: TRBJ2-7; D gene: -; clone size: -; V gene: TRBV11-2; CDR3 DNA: TGTGCCAGCAGCCTCGCAGGGGACTACGAGCAGTACTTC; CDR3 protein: CASSLAGDYEQYF
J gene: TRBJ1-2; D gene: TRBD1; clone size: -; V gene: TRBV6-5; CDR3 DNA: TGTGCCAGCAGTTACCGGGCCGGGACAGGGGACTATGGCTACACCTTC; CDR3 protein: CASSYRAGTGDYGYTF
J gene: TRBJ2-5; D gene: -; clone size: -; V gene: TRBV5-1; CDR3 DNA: TGCGCCAGCAGCTTGGGAGGGTTCCAAGAGACCCAGTACTTC; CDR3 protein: CASSLGGFQETQYF
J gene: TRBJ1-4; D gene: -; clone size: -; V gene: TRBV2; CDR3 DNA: TGTGCCAGCAGATACCGGGGACTCAATGAAAAACTGTTTTTT; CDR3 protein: CASRYRGLNEKLFF
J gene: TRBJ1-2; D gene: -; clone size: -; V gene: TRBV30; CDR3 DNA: TGTGCCTGGAGCCTTACAGGCTATGGCTACACCTTC; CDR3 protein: CAWSLTGYGYTF
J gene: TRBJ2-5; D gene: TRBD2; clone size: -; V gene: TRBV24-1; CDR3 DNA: TGTGCCACCAGTGATACCGGGACTACGGAAGAGACCCAGTACTTC; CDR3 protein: CATSDTGTTEETQYF
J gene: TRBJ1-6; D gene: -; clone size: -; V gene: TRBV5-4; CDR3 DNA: TGTGCCAGCAGCTTGGACGGACACCTAAATTCACCCCTCCACTTT; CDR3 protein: CASSLDGHLNSPLHF
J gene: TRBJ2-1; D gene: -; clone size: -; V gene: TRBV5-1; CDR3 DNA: TGCGCCAGCAGCATAGTAGCGGATACCTACAATGAGCAGTTCTTC; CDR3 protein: CASSIVADTYNEQFF
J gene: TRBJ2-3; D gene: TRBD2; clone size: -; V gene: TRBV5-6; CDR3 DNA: TGTGCCAGCAGCTACGCCGGGACTAGCCAGGATACGCAGTATTTT; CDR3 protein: CASSYAGTSQDTQYF
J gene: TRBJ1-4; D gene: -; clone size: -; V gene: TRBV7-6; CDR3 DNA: TGTGCCAGCAGCTTAGATTACAGGAGGGCTAATGAAAAACTGTTTTTT; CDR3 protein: CASSLDYRRANEKLFF
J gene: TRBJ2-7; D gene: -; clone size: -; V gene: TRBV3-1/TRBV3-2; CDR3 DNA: TGTGCCAGCAGCCTCCGGACAGACTACGAGCAGTACTTC; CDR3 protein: CASSLRTDYEQYF
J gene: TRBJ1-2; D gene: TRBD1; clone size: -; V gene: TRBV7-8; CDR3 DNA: TGTGCCAGCAGCTTAAAGGGGTTCTGGACAGGGGGCGAGGACTATGGCTACACCTTC; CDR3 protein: CASSLKGFWTGGEDYGYTF
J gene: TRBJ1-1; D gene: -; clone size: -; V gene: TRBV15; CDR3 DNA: TGTGCCACCAGCAGAGATGTCCAGGGCGAAGCTTTCTTT; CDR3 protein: CATSRDVQGEAFF
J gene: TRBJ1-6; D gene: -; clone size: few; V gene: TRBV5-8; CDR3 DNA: TGTGCCAGCAGCTTGGAGGCAGGGCGTCGGTCCTATAATTCACCCCTCCACTTT; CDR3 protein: CASSLEAGRRSYNSPLHF
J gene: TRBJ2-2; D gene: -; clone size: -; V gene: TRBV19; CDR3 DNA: TGTGCCAGTAGTAGGGGTACGGGGTGGACCGGGGAGCTGTTTTTT; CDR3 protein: CASSRGTGWTGELFF
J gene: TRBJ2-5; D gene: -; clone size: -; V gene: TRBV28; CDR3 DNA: TGTGCCAGCAGTTCTCCGTGGGGGCTGGAGACCCAGTACTTC; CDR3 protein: CASSSPWGLETQYF
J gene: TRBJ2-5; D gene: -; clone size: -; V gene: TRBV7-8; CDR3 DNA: TGTGCCAGCAGCTTAGATATGGGGGACTTCCAGACCCAGTACTTC; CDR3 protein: CASSLDMGDFQTQYF
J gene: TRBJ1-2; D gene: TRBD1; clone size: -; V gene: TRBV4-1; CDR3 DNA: TGCGCCAGCAGCCCCGGGACAGGGAACTATGGCTACACCTTC; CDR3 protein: CASSPGTGNYGYTF
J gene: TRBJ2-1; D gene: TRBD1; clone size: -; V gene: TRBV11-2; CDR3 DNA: TGTGCCAGCAGCTTAGCCGGGACAGGGGGAGGCAATGAGCAGTTCTTC; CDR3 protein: CASSLAGTGGGNEQFF
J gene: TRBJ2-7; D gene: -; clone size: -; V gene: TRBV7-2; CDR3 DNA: TGTGCCAGCAGCTTAGTTGGGGGGGCAACCTACGAGCAGTACTTC; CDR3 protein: CASSLVGGATYEQYF
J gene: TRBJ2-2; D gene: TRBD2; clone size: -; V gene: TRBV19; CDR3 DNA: TGTGCCAGTAGTATAAACGGGGCGGGGGACCCTACCGGGGAGCTGTTTTTT; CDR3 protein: CASSINGAGDPTGELFF
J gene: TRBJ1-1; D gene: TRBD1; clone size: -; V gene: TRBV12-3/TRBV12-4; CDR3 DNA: TGTGCCAGCAGTATCGACAGGGCAGCTGAAGCTTTCTTT; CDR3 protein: CASSIDRAAEAFF
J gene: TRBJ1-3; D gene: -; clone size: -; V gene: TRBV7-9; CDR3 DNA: TGTGCCACCACTCCCGAGATCCTTGGAAACACCATATATTTT; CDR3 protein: CATTPEILGNTIYF
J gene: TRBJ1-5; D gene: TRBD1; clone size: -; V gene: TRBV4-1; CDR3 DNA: TGCGCCAGCAGCCAATCTGTCGTCCGGACAGGGGGCAATCAGCCCCAGCATTTT; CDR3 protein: CASSQSVVRTGGNQPQHF
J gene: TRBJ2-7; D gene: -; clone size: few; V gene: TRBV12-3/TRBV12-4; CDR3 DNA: TGTGCCAGCAGAAATACAGGCACCTACGAGCAGTACTTC; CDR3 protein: CASRNTGTYEQYF
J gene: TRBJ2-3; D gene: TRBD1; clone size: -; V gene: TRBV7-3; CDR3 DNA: TGTGCCAGCAGCCAGGACAGGGTCGGAGAGAAGTATACGCAGTATTTT; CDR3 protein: CASSQDRVGEKYTQYF